This T cell receptor (beta chain) is drawn from a study of early T cells in non-severe SARS-CoV-2 infection. Trimming stripped 1 base from V and 3 bases from J, with 16 bases between. This CDR3 is 16 amino acids long. The germline V gene has CDR1 SEHNR and CDR2 FQNEAQ (reference sequence). This clonotype has at least ten counts. cDNA molecules, individually, were tagged with unique molecular identifiers. MiXCR, run by TCRdb on the 5' RACE reads, gives a single entry per CDR3 protein. In the table there are fewer than 120,000 distinct CDR3 sequences, around an eighth of which are singletons. The chain employs TRBV7-9 and TRBJ2-7; a weak D match, TRBD1 (6 bases). This receptor was taken from an adult who was a healthcare worker with PCR-confirmed SARS-CoV-2 infection or an uninfected control (not recorded which). The sample was whole blood, taken at baseline. The CDR3 sequence: CASSLGQGSSLYEQYF. CDR3 in DNA: TGTGCCAGCAGCTTAGGGCAGGGGAGTTCACTCTACGAGCAGTACTTC.